Below are 18 T cell receptor beta chains sequenced from a single sample in a study of cytomegalovirus exposure and HLA in healthy donors. The primer mix had 60 Vbeta and 13 Jbeta primers. Generated by immunoSEQ multiplex PCR, the TCRdb table keeps only in-frame clones and is missing some. The profile covers 200,000 to 250,000 clones, with over 65% appearing a single time and 1% to 1.5% taken by the ten largest. Sequenced material: PBMCs. Receptor source: a human donor in good health.

This clone was picked up a small number of times. The chain recombines TRBV7-9 with TRBJ2-1, with D tentatively TRBD1 (6 bases). V was trimmed by 8 bases and J by 6 bases, leaving 20 bases between them. CDR1 is SEHNR, CDR2 FQNEAQ, per germline (reference sequence). The CDR3 runs to 15 residues. The CDR3, as DNA: TGTGCCAGCGGAGATGGGGGCCAGGTATCCAATGAGCAGTTCTTC. Its protein product is CASGDGGQVSNEQFF.

The V gene is TRBV5-1, the J gene TRBJ2-3, with no clear D. The CDR3 is 15 amino acids. Germline V gives CDR1 SGHRS, CDR2 YFSETQ. V lost 4 bases and J lost 6, with 18 bases in between. The CDR3 bases are TGCGCCAGCAGCCCAGGTCCAATAGTCGCGGATACGCAGTATTTT. This codes for CASSPGPIVADTQYF.

This sequence joins TRBV4-1 and TRBJ2-7, with TRBD1 as a possible D gene (6 bases). The CDR3 spans 15 residues. Germline CDR1 is MGHRA and CDR2 is YSYEKL. V was clipped by 1 base and J by 3 bases, with 13 bases between them. Here the CDR3 reads CASSQGGGSLYEQYF. The DNA for the CDR3 is TGCGCCAGCAGCCAAGGAGGGGGAAGTCTCTACGAGCAGTACTTC.

The chain is built from TRBV13 and TRBJ2-7; TRBD2 agrees at 8 bases. The germline CDR1 and CDR2 sequences are PRHDT and FYEKMQ (reference sequence). The CDR3 length is 14 residues. J gave up 3 bases and V 6 bases, and 7 bases lay outside the gene matches. In nucleotides, the CDR3 is TGTGCCAGCAGTGGGTTAGCGGGGCACTACGAGCAGTACTTC. Encoded protein: CASSGLAGHYEQYF. Variable domain in full (rest from reference TRBV13 and TRBJ2-7): AAGVIQSPRHLIKEKRETATLKCYPIPRHDTVYWYQQGPGQDPQFLISFYEKMQSDKGSIPDRFSAQQFSDYHSELNMSSLELGDSALYFCASSGLAGHYEQYFGPGTRLTVT.

V is TRBV7-3 and J is TRBJ2-1, with TRBD2 matching over 13 bases. V gave up 4 bases and J gave up 6 bases; unmatched junction bases: 3. CDR1 is SGHTA, CDR2 FQGTGA, per germline. The CDR3 covers 15 residues. The CDR3 loop reads CASSWTSGSGNEQFF. As DNA, the CDR3 is TGTGCCAGCAGCTGGACTAGCGGGAGTGGCAATGAGCAGTTCTTC.

The CDR3 is CASSPGSSYNEQFF. Here the CDR3 DNA reads TGCGCCAGCAGCCCAGGGTCCTCCTACAATGAGCAGTTCTTC. V and J are TRBV4-1 and TRBJ2-1; TRBD1 is a possible D gene (5 bases). V dropped 4 bases and J dropped 0 bases, with 7 bases sitting between them. CDR1 MGHRA and CDR2 YSYEKL come from the germline V gene. The length of the CDR3 is 14 residues.

V and J are TRBV7-2 and TRBJ2-7, with 11 bases lining up with TRBD2. The CDR3 is 14 amino acids. Trimming cost V 5 bases and J 2 bases; bases outside gene matches: 2. Germline V gene data show CDR1 as SGHTA and CDR2 as FQGNSA. This chain's CDR3 is CASSAGLAAYEQYF. The CDR3 nucleotides read TGTGCCAGCAGCGCGGGACTAGCGGCCTACGAGCAGTACTTC. The variable domain in full, completed from reference TRBV7-2 and TRBJ2-7, reads GAGVSQSPSNKVTEKGKDVELRCDPISGHTALYWYRQSLGQGLEFLIYFQGNSAPDKSGLPSDRFSAERTGGSVSTLTIQRTQQEDSAVYLCASSAGLAAYEQYFGPGTRLTVT.

This chain joins TRBV7-9 and TRBJ2-3; 7 nucleotides line up with TRBD2. After removal of 5 bases from V and 2 bases from J, the junction contained 16 bases not matched to a gene. Per the germline V gene, CDR1 is SEHNR and CDR2 is FQNEAQ (reference sequence). The CDR3 runs to 18 residues. The CDR3 reads CASSPKGGSQRNTDTQYF. The DNA of the CDR3 is TGTGCCAGCAGCCCCAAGGGCGGGAGTCAGCGGAACACAGATACGCAGTATTTT.

This clone appeared a few times. The J gene is TRBJ2-7, the V gene TRBV9; 8 nucleotides line up with TRBD2. This CDR3 region has 15 residues. J gave up 0 bases and V 2 bases, and 4 bases lay outside the gene matches. Germline CDR1 is SGDLS and CDR2 is YYNGEE. This chain's CDR3 is CASSVSGTSSYEQYF. Written as DNA, the CDR3 is TGTGCCAGCAGCGTCTCCGGGACTAGCTCCTACGAGCAGTACTTC.

The chain couples TRBV5-5 to TRBJ1-2, with TRBD1 matching over 8 bases. J lost 4 bases, V lost 0 bases, and 11 bases had no gene match. Germline assignment: CDR1 SGHKS and CDR2 YYEKEE (reference sequence). The CDR3 is 17 amino acids. Here the CDR3 reads CASSLGLTGAAGYGYTF. Here the CDR3 DNA reads TGTGCCAGCAGCTTGGGGCTGACAGGGGCGGCCGGCTATGGCTACACCTTC.

The V gene is TRBV11-2, the J gene TRBJ2-5; TRBD2 matches at 10 bases. Germline V CDR1 and CDR2: SGHAT, FQNNGV. J lost 3 bases, V lost 6 bases, and 7 bases had no gene match. This CDR3 is 15 amino acids long. The CDR3 sequence: CASRSTSGRKETQYF. The CDR3 DNA is TGTGCCAGCAGATCGACTAGCGGGCGTAAAGAGACCCAGTACTTC.

The count of this clone is one. The chain carries TRBV28 and TRBJ1-1; 7 bases align to TRBD1. The germline V gene has CDR1 MDHEN and CDR2 SYDVKM. The CDR3 is 13 amino acids. V lost 5 bases to trimming and J lost 3 bases; unmatched junction nucleotides: 3. The CDR3 coding sequence is TGTGCCAGCAGTATTCAGGGGGACACTGAAGCTTTCTTT. Translated: CASSIQGDTEAFF.

CDR3 nucleotide sequence: TGTGCCAGCAGGCGGGAGGGGAGTAGCAATCAGCCCCAGCATTTT. It translates to CASRREGSSNQPQHF. The genes are TRBV6-6 and TRBJ1-5; tentatively, D is TRBD1 (5 bases). This CDR3 comprises 15 residues. Germline V gives CDR1 MNHNY, CDR2 SVGAGI (reference sequence). Trimming cost V 6 bases and J 0 bases, with 12 bases left between them.

CDR3: CASSSDTSGWADTQYF. CDR3 coding DNA: TGTGCCAGCAGCTCGGATACTAGCGGTTGGGCAGATACGCAGTATTTT. The V call is TRBV7-8, the J call TRBJ2-3, with 8 bases fitting TRBD2. Germline CDR1 reads SGHVS; CDR2 reads FQNEAQ. The V gene end was trimmed by 4 bases and the J gene end by 4 bases; junction bases not matched to a gene: 10. This CDR3 has 16 amino acids.

The chain couples TRBV28 to TRBJ2-7, with 9 bases identical to TRBD1. The CDR3 loop spans 14 amino acids. Trimming cost V 6 bases and J 1 base; bases outside gene matches: 4. Germline V gene data show CDR1 as MDHEN and CDR2 as SYDVKM. CDR3 residues: CASRRQGGSYEQYF. The CDR3 nucleotides are TGTGCCAGCAGGCGACAGGGGGGTTCCTACGAGCAGTACTTC. The whole variable domain, filled in from reference TRBV28 and TRBJ2-7, reads DVKVTQSSRYLVKRTGEKVFLECVQDMDHENMFWYRQDPGLGLRLIYFSYDVKMKEKGDIPEGYSVSREKKERFSLILESASTNQTSMYLCASRRQGGSYEQYFGPGTRLTVT.

This chain joins TRBV25-1 and TRBJ1-2; possible D gene TRBD1, 6 bases. The CDR3 has 16 residues. Trimming shortened V by 7 bases and J by 5 bases, and 23 bases separated the two germline ends. Germline CDR1 MGHDK, CDR2 SYGVNS. CDR3 protein: CASTGGVARGVYGYTF. DNA of the CDR3: TGTGCCAGCACGGGGGGCGTTGCAAGGGGAGTGTATGGCTACACCTTC.

The rearrangement uses TRBV7-8 and TRBJ2-3, with 8 bases lining up with TRBD1. The trim removed 4 bases at V and 3 bases at J, leaving 6 bases unmatched. CDR1 SGHVS and CDR2 FQNEAQ come from the germline V gene. The CDR3 is made up of 15 amino acids. The CDR3 loop reads CASSSRDRTTDTQYF. The CDR3 DNA reads as TGTGCCAGCAGCTCCCGGGACAGGACTACAGATACGCAGTATTTT.

The chain couples TRBV4-2 to TRBJ2-7; 10 positions match TRBD2. Germline CDR1 LGHNA, CDR2 YNFKEQ. The CDR3 runs to 17 residues. The ends lost 0 bases at V and 4 bases at J; junction bases unmatched: 9. CDR3 bases: TGTGCCAGCAGCCAAGATGGTGCTAGCGGGAGTCCGTACGAGCAGTACTTC. Protein product: CASSQDGASGSPYEQYF.